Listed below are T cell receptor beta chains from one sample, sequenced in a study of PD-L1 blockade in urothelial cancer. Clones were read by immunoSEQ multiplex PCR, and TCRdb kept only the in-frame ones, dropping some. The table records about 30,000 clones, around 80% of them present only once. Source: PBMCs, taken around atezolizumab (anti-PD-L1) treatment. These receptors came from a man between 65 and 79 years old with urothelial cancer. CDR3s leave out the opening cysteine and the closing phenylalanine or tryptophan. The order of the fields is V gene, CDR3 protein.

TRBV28	ASSSLTSGSREQF
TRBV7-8	ASSFLSGTDTQY
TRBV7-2	ASSVRGSGVRDTQY
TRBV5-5	ASSSRLGLAPQETQY
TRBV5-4	ASSLSGTGWQY
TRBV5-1	ASSLVSGVDEQY
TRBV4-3	ASSQDRKETQY
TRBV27	ASSLRERNKNIQY
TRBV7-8	ASSLAGAANVLT
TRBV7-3	ASSLRGQGKAF
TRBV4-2	ASSQDRTGTYEQY
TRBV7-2	ASSPLWGGLADTQY
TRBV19	ASSWAANTGELF
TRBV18	ASSPTAGLYEQY
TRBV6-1	ASSDLAGGLHEQF
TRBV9	ASSVKDRGTNEQF
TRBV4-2	ASSQLTGNLLYGYT
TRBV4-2	ASSQDGTNYEQY
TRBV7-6	ASSLVRAGGPADTQY
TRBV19	ASGSGGNSPLH
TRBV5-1	ASNTGSVGTDTQY